This record concerns one T cell receptor beta chain sequence. Antigen specificity is unknown. Since all of the isolated RNA was reverse transcribed, expressed TCRB transcripts were what got sequenced. Sequencing used immunoSEQ multiplex PCR; TCRdb keeps in-frame clones, though not all of them. The repertoire consists of a few hundred thousand clones, with about 10% occurring once and the leading ten covering just under 0.035%. This record belongs to a study of beta chain features in type 1 diabetes. Overall study: Healthy donors, compared against patients, showed similar age, gender and cell yields. Study-wide results and caveats: Insertions were fewer and deletions more numerous at VDJ junctions in type 1 diabetes patients. Researchers report that Type 1 diabetes patients had moderately but significantly shorter TCRB CDR3s across all four CD4+ subsets.

Trimming took off 3 bases at V and 1 base at J, with 10 bases between the two ends. Germline-derived CDR1 and CDR2 are SGHRS and YFSETQ. The CDR3 contains 14 residues. Material for sequencing was naive CD4+ T cells from blood. V is TRBV5-1 and J is TRBJ1-2; no firm D call. The sequence was obtained from a woman aged 18-29 years in good health. CDR3 in amino acids: CASSSDGINYGYTF. The CDR3 DNA reads as TGCGCCAGCAGCTCGGACGGGATTAACTATGGCTACACCTTC.